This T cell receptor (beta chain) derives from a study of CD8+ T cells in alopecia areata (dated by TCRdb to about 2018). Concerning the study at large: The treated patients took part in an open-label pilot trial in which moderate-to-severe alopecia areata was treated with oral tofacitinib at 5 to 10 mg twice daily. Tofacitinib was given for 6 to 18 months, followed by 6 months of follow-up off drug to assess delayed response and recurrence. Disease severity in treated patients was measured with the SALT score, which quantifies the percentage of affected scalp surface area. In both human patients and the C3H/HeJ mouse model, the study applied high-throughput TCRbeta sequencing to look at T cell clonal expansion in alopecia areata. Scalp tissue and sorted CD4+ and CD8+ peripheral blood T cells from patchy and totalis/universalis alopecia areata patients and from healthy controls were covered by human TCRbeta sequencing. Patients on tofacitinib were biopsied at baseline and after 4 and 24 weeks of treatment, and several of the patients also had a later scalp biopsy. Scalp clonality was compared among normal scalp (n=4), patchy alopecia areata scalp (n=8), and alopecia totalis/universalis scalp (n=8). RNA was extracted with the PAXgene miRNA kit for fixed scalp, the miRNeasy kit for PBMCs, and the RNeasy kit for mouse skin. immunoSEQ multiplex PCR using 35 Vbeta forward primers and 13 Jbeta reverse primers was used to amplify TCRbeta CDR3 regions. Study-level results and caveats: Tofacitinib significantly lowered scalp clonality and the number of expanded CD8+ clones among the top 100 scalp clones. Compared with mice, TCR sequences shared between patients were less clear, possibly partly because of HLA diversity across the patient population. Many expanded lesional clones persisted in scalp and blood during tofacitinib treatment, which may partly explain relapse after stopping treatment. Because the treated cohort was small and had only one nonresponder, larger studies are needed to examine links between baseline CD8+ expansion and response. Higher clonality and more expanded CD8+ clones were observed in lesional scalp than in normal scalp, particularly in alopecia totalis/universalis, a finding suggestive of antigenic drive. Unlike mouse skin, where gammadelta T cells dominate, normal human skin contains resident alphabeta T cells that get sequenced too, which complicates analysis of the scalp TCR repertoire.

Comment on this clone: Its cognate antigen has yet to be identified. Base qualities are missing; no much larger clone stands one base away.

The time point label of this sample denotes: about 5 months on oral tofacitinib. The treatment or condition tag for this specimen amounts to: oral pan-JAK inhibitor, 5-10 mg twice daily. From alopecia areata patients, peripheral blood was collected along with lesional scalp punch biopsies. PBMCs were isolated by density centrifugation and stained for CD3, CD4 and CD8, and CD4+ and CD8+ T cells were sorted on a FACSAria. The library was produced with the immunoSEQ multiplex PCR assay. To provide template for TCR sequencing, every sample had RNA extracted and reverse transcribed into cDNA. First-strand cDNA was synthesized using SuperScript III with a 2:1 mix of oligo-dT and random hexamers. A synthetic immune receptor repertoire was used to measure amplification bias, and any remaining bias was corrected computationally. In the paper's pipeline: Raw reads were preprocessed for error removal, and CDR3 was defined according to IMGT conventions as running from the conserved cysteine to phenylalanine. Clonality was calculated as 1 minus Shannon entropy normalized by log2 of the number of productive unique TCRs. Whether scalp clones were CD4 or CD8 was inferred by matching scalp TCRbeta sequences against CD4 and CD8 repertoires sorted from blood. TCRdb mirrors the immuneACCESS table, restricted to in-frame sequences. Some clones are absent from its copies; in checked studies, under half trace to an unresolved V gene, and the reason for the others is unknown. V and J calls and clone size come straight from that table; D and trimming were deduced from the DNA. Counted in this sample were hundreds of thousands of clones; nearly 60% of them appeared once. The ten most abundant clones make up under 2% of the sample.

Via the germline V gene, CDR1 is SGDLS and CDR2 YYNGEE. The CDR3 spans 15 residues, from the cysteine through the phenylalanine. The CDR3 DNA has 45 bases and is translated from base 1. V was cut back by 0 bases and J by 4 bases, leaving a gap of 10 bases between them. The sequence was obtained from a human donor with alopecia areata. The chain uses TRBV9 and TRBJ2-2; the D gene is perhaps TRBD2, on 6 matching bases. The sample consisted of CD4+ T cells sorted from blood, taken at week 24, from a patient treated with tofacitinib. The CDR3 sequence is CASSVARGATGELFF. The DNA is TGTGCCAGCAGCGTAGCACGCGGGGCCACCGGGGAGCTGTTTTTT.